Given below is one TCR beta chain in context. Its antigen is undetermined. The data derive from a study of regulatory T cells in long-lasting Graves disease. Study details: Treatment with antithyroid drugs for over 5 years, together with positive TSH receptor antibodies, meant persistent Graves' disease. Study results and caveats: Results may be inaccurate due to the small sample size. Persistent disease showed a preference for TRBV28, TRBJ1-2 and TRBJ2-5.

Time point of the sample: persistent/refractory GD, antithyroid drugs over 5 years with positive TRAb. Making the TCR library involved RNA that had been extracted from PBMCs. The CDR3 is 14 residues long. V lost 2 bases and J lost 5, with 10 bases in between. The germline V gene encodes CDR1 SNHLY and CDR2 FYNNEI. With iRepertoire HTBI primers and Arm-PCR of CDR3 regions, TCR beta libraries were built. In the source study's methods: Samples collectively showed approximately 62 TRBV and approximately 13 TRBJ segments. TCRdb reanalysed the multiplex PCR reads using MiXCR and keeps one entry per CDR3 protein. TCRdb, rather than the study authors, made the V and J calls. The sample lists approximately 500,000 distinct CDR3 sequences; about 22% were seen once.

The sequencing here drew on peripheral blood mononuclear cells (PBMCs), taken when the disease was refractory, from a patient treated with antithyroid drugs. The chain is built from TRBV2 and TRBJ1-5; the D is unclear. This sequence originates from a female donor with Graves disease. This CDR3 reads CASSETVPDQPQHF. CDR3 sequence (DNA): TGTGCCAGCAGTGAAACGGTGCCGGATCAGCCCCAGCATTTT.